The sequence of this T cell receptor (beta chain) was determined in a study of blood T cell repertoires in COVID-19. Germline CDR1 and CDR2: SGDLS and YYNGEE. Losses at the gene ends were 4 bases for V and 4 bases for J; bases not matched to a gene: 8. CDR3 size: 15 residues. Profiled with immunoSEQ multiplex PCR; TCRdb holds only in-frame clones, not every one. Found here are over 150,000 clones, around 94% of them singletons; the top ten hold roughly 0.7%. This clonotype was sampled from a man between 25 and 39 years old with COVID-19, enrolled during active disease. Sequenced input: peripheral blood. This sequence joins TRBV9 and TRBJ2-5; the match to TRBD2 covers 9 bases. CDR3 nucleotide sequence: TGTGCCAGCAGCTGGGGGGCTAGCGGGGCAGAGACCCAGTACTTC. It codes for CASSWGASGAETQYF.